One sample yielded the 22 T cell receptor beta chains listed below, sequenced in a study of blood T cell repertoires in COVID-19. The assay was immunoSEQ multiplex PCR, and TCRdb's table has in-frame clones only and misses some. The sample lists 210,000 or so clones; 80% to 90% were seen once. The specimen was peripheral blood. These receptors came from a man aged 45-65 years with acute or convalescent COVID-19.

V gene TRBV27 combines with J gene TRBJ1-2; maybe TRBD1 (6 bases). CDR1 and CDR2 from the germline V gene are MNHEY and SMNVEV (reference sequence). The CDR3 covers 14 residues. Trimming stripped 5 bases from V and 6 bases from J, with 16 bases between. CDR3 coding DNA: TGTGCCAGCAGTATACAGGGAAAAGCCGATGGCTACACCTTC. This encodes CASSIQGKADGYTF.

This rearrangement joins TRBV24-1 to TRBJ2-7; D not resolved. V was shortened by 2 bases and J by 3 bases, with 19 bases between the two germline ends. The CDR3 runs to 17 residues. Germline CDR1 and CDR2: KGHDR and SFDVKD. The CDR3 DNA follows: TGTGCCACCAGTGATTCAAGTTCGTGGCACGCAAGCTACGAGCAGTACTTC. Amino acids: CATSDSSSWHASYEQYF.

This clone was picked up one time. The chain carries TRBV20-1 and TRBJ1-5, with 8 positions matching TRBD1. The CDR3 sequence is 15 residues long. Germline loops: CDR1 DFQATT, CDR2 SNEGSKA (reference sequence). The ends lost 3 bases at V and 4 bases at J; junction bases unmatched: 8. The CDR3 nucleotides read TGCAGTGCTAGTGCAGGGGGCATGGGGAATCAGCCCCAGCATTTT. Translation: CSASAGGMGNQPQHF.

The chain uses TRBV30 and TRBJ2-7, with TRBD1 as a possible D gene (6 bases). Germline CDR1 reads GTSNPN; CDR2 reads SVGIG (reference sequence). CDR3 size: 14 residues. V lost 3 bases and J 7 bases, leaving 19 bases between the germline ends. Written as DNA, the CDR3 is TGTGCCTGGAGGCAGGGGACCCAATCGGGGGAGCAGTACTTC. As protein: CAWRQGTQSGEQYF.

The V and J genes are TRBV6-5 and TRBJ1-5; 8 bases align to TRBD1. This CDR3 comprises 15 residues. Germline V lookup: CDR1 MNHEY, CDR2 SVGAGI. The junction had 8 bases not matched to a gene; V was cut back by 6 bases and J by 4 bases. CDR3 protein: CASRSFRGRNQPQHF. In nucleotides, the CDR3 is TGTGCCAGCAGATCTTTCAGGGGGCGGAATCAGCCCCAGCATTTT.

The rearrangement links TRBV5-1 to TRBJ1-6; 7 nucleotides align to TRBD1. The V and J ends lost 7 bases and 7 bases, in that order; junction bases with no gene match: 5. This CDR3 has 13 residues. Germline V gene sequence: CDR1 SGHRS, CDR2 YFSETQ. This CDR3 is CASGDSENSPLHF. The CDR3, as DNA: TGCGCCAGCGGGGACAGTGAGAATTCACCCCTCCACTTT. The full variable domain, completed using reference TRBV5-1 and TRBJ1-6, is KAGVTQTPRYLIKTRGQQVTLSCSPISGHRSVSWYQQTPGQGLQFLFEYFSETQRNKGNFPGRFSGRQFSNSRSEMNVSTLELGDSALYLCASGDSENSPLHFGNGTRLTVT.

V is TRBV6-5 and J is TRBJ2-3; possibly TRBD1 for D (5 bases). Trimming cost V 8 bases and J 0 bases, with 9 bases left between them. Germline CDR1 and CDR2: MNHEY and SVGAGI. The CDR3 consists of 13 residues. The CDR3 region has the DNA TGTGCCAGCGTGACAGATAGCACAGATACGCAGTATTTT. Its protein is CASVTDSTDTQYF.

This rearrangement joins TRBV19 to TRBJ1-2, with D possibly matching TRBD1 (5 bases). The V end was cut by 0 bases, the J end by 7 bases, with 9 bases between. CDR1 is LNHDA and CDR2 is SQIVND in the germline V gene (reference sequence). This CDR3 spans 13 amino acids. The CDR3 protein is CASSIDRAFGYTF. The CDR3 coding sequence is TGTGCCAGTAGTATAGACAGGGCTTTTGGCTACACCTTC.

The rearrangement uses TRBV18 and TRBJ2-5; 12 nucleotides match TRBD2. Germline lookup yields CDR1 KGHSH and CDR2 LQKENI. The CDR3 runs 15 residues. The V gene end was trimmed by 5 bases and the J gene end by 5 bases; junction bases not matched to a gene: 6. CDR3 in amino acids: CASSRLAGDAETQYF. CDR3 DNA: TGTGCCAGCTCAAGACTAGCGGGGGACGCGGAGACCCAGTACTTC. Full variable domain (outside the CDR3, taken from reference TRBV18 and TRBJ2-5): NAGVMQNPRHLVRRRGQEARLRCSPMKGHSHVYWYRQLPEEGLKFMVYLQKENIIDESGMPKERFSAEFPKEGPSILRIQQVVRGDSAAYFCASSRLAGDAETQYFGPGTRLLVL.

This chain uses TRBV19 with TRBJ2-1; unclear D gene. Germline V CDR1 and CDR2: LNHDA, SQIVND (reference sequence). V was cut by 4 bases and J by 0 bases, with 10 bases left in between. The CDR3 runs 15 residues. The CDR3 DNA is TGTGCCAGTAGTACAATTACGAGCTCCTACAATGAGCAGTTCTTC. Translating gives CASSTITSSYNEQFF.

This chain connects TRBV29-1 to TRBJ1-1; 8 nucleotides agree with TRBD1. The CDR3 contains 13 residues. The J segment lost 8 bases and the V segment lost 3 bases, leaving 8 bases of the junction unmatched. The germline V gene encodes CDR1 SQVTM and CDR2 ANQGSEA. CDR3 bases: TGCAGCGTTGACAGGGACAGGCGCGGCGAAGCTTTCTTT. Amino acids: CSVDRDRRGEAFF. Based on the CDR3 plus reference TRBV29-1 and TRBJ1-1, the full variable domain is SAVISQKPSRDICQRGTSLTIQCQVDSQVTMMFWYRQQPGQSLTLIATANQGSEATYESGFVIDKFPISRPNLTFSTLTVSNMSPEDSSIYLCSVDRDRRGEAFFGQGTRLTVV.

This clone was recorded only once. The rearrangement links TRBV6-6 to TRBJ1-5, with TRBD1 identical over 9 bases. The CDR3 sequence is 16 residues long. Germline V lookup: CDR1 MNHNY, CDR2 SVGAGI (reference sequence). V gave up 5 bases and J gave up 5 bases; unmatched junction bases: 10. The CDR3 region has the DNA TGTGCCAGCAGTCGATTCACAGGGGGCGGTGATCAGCCCCAGCATTTT. Translating gives CASSRFTGGGDQPQHF.

The chain uses TRBV6-5 and TRBJ1-2; D remains unclear. Germline CDR1 MNHEY, CDR2 SVGAGI. CDR3 length: 14 amino acids. Trimming took 5 bases from V and 2 from J, leaving 12 bases between them. CDR3 in amino acids: CASSPPGLNYGYTF. The CDR3 DNA reads as TGTGCCAGCAGTCCCCCGGGTCTGAACTATGGCTACACCTTC.

The V call is TRBV5-1, the J call TRBJ2-7, with unresolved D. The CDR3 consists of 13 residues. The ends were cut back, 0 bases at V and 2 bases at J, with 6 bases in the middle. Germline V gene data show CDR1 as SGHRS and CDR2 as YFSETQ. The CDR3 coding sequence is TGCGCCAGCAGCTTGGACAGAGCCTACGAGCAGTACTTC. Encoded protein: CASSLDRAYEQYF.

This chain uses TRBV12-3 or TRBV12-4 with TRBJ2-5; D is possibly TRBD2 (5 bases). CDR3 length: 13 amino acids. With 7 bases removed from V and 4 bases from J, the gap between germline ends came to 13 bases. The CDR3 sequence: CASTSRSGETQYF. DNA for the CDR3: TGTGCCAGCACCTCAAGAAGCGGAGAGACCCAGTACTTC.

V usage is TRBV4-2 and J usage is TRBJ2-2; D unclear. Germline CDR1 LGHNA, CDR2 YNFKEQ. V was cut by 0 bases and J by 0 bases, with 11 bases left in between. There are 17 residues in the CDR3. CDR3 in amino acids: CASSQDLVSANTGELFF. The CDR3 DNA reads TGTGCCAGCAGCCAAGATCTAGTATCCGCGAACACCGGGGAGCTGTTTTTT.

The chain has TRBV7-6 and TRBJ2-7; tentative D call: TRBD2 (6 bases). The CDR3 spans 15 residues. V lost 5 bases and J 3 bases, leaving 17 bases between the germline ends. Per germline, CDR1 SGHVS and CDR2 FNYEAQ. CDR3 amino acids: CASSPQDGGSYEQYF. CDR3 nucleotides: TGTGCCAGCAGCCCCCAGGATGGGGGGAGCTACGAGCAGTACTTC.

This chain connects TRBV18 to TRBJ1-1; 10 bases line up with TRBD1. CDR1 and CDR2 from the germline V gene are KGHSH and LQKENI. The CDR3 extends over 15 amino acids. The V gene end was trimmed by 8 bases and the J gene end by 7 bases; junction bases not matched to a gene: 13. CDR3 in DNA: TGTGCCAGCCTTACCGGGACAGGGGTGTCTAGTGAAGCTTTCTTT. Encoded protein: CASLTGTGVSSEAFF.

The V gene is TRBV11-2, the J gene TRBJ2-1; no clear D gene. Looked up from germline, CDR1 is SGHAT and CDR2 is FQNNGV. The CDR3 totals 14 residues. V lost 7 bases to trimming and J lost 4 bases, with 14 bases between them. The CDR3 sequence is CASTEASEYNEQFF. The CDR3 nucleotides are TGTGCCAGCACCGAAGCGTCGGAATACAATGAGCAGTTCTTC.

The chain joins TRBV2 to TRBJ1-1; TRBD1 is a possible D gene (5 bases). Deletions cut 0 bases from V and 4 bases from J, with 12 bases between. The CDR3 sequence is 15 residues long. Looked up from germline, CDR1 is SNHLY and CDR2 is FYNNEI. Here the CDR3 reads CASSEALAGRTEAFF. The CDR3 region has the DNA TGTGCCAGCAGTGAAGCGCTTGCAGGGCGCACTGAAGCTTTCTTT.

This chain connects TRBV12-3 or TRBV12-4 to TRBJ1-2; no definite D call. The V and J ends lost 6 bases and 8 bases respectively, with 13 bases between them. This CDR3 is built from 12 residues. CDR3 sequence reads: CASSQEDWGYTF. The CDR3 DNA reads TGTGCCAGCAGCCAAGAAGACTGGGGCTACACCTTC.

The J gene is TRBJ1-6, the V gene TRBV18; tentative D call: TRBD1 (6 bases). V lost 6 bases to trimming and J lost 7 bases, with 19 bases between them. The CDR3 contains 16 residues. Germline assignment: CDR1 KGHSH and CDR2 LQKENI. CDR3 sequence (DNA): TGTGCCAGCTCCGAGAATACCGGGACACCAAATTCACCCCTCCACTTT. Translated, it gives CASSENTGTPNSPLHF.